This TCR beta chain was obtained from a study of blood T cell repertoires in COVID-19. Clones were read by immunoSEQ multiplex PCR, and TCRdb kept only the in-frame ones, dropping some. The sample records some 40,000 clones, more than 70% being singletons. This CDR3 region has 14 residues. V was pared by 4 bases and J by 7 bases, with 17 bases between. The germline gives CDR1 SGHDT, CDR2 YYEEEE. The specimen sequenced was peripheral blood. The V and J genes are TRBV5-6 and TRBJ1-1; no clear D gene. The clonotype was recovered from a human donor in a cohort sampled during active COVID-19. Here the CDR3 DNA reads TGTGCCAGCAGCCTAACCGGCGGATCCGATGAAGCTTTCTTT. It yields the protein CASSLTGGSDEAFF.